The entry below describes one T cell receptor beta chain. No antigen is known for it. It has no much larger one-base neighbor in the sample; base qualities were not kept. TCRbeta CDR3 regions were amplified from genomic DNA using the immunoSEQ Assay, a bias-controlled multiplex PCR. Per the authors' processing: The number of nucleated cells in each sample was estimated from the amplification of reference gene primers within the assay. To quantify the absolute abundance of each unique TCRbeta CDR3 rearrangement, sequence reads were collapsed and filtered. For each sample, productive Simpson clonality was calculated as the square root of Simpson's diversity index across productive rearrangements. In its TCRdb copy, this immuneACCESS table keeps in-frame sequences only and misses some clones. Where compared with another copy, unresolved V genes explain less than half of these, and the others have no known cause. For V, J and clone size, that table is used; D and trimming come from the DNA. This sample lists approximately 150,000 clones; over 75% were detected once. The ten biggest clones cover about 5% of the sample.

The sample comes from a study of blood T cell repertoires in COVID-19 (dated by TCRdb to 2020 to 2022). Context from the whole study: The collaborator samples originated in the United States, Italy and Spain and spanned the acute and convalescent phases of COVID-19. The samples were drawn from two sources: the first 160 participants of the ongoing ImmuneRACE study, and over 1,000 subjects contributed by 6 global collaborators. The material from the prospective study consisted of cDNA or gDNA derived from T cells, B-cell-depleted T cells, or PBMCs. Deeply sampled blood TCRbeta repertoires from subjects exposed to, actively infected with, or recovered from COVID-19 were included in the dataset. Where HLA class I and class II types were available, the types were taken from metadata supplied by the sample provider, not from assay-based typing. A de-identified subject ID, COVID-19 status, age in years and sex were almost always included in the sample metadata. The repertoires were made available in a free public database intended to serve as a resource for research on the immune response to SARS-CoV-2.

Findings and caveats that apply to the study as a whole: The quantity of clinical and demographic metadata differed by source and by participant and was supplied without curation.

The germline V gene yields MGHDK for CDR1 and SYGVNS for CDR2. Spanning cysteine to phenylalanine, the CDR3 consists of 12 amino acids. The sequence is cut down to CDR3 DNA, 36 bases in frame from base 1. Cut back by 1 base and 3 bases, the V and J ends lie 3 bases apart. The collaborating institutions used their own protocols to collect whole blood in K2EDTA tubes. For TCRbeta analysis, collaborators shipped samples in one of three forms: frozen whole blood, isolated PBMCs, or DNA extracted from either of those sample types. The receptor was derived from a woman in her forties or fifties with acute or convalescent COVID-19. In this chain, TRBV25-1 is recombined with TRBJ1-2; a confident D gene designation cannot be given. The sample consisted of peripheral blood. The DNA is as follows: TGTGCCAGCAGTGAATCTTACTATGGCTACACCTTC. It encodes CASSESYYGYTF.